This T cell receptor beta chain was captured in a study of T-cell reconstitution after alpha-beta-depleted transplantation in children (dated by TCRdb to the mid-2010s). Background on the whole study: Using TCR repertoire profiling, the study quantitatively followed how T-cell immune reconstitution unfolded in children after TCRalphabeta/CD19-depleted allogeneic hematopoietic cell transplantation.

Broader findings and caveats from the paper: In some patients, high TCRbeta diversity at day 60 was attributed to recipient T cells and intrathymic progenitors that had survived conditioning. The frequencies of hyperexpanded clones fell over the following months, and after one year, T-cell counts and TCRbeta diversity were mostly attributed to newly produced T cells. The apparently early alphabetaT-cell count recovery about two months after transplant was reportedly dependent on only several hundred rapidly expanded clones derived from non-depleted graft cells.

For CDR1 and CDR2, the germline V gene (reference sequence) lists DFQATT and SNEGSKA. Trimming at the junction amounts to 3 bases on V and 0 bases on J, and the germline ends lie 12 bases apart. The CDR3 has 15 amino acids, counting the end cysteine and phenylalanine. Only the CDR3 DNA stays, 45 bases, in frame from base 1. With respect to this clonotype: Its antigen is not yet known. The record has no base qualities; no much larger clone is one base away.

The treatment or condition label for this specimen denotes: allogeneic hematopoietic cell transplantation with graft depleted of TCRalphabeta T cells and CD19 B cells. Transplant recipients were children who received TCRalphabeta/CD19-depleted allogeneic hematopoietic cell grafts. Library creation used PCR. The sequencer was an Illumina HiSeq 2500. Molecular barcoding was employed in the preparation of TCR libraries, with unique molecular identifiers being used to normalize TCRbeta repertoire quantification. In-frame beta chains were kept once TCRdb had trimmed the public reads at Q25 with fastp and called clones with MiXCR. Records with the same CDR3 protein are collapsed into one entry carrying the most frequent genes and DNA. The sample contains some 450,000 distinct CDR3 sequences, 43% of them found a single time. The ten largest clones represent around 29% of the sample.

This clonotype originated in a girl aged 2-10 years with aplastic anemia, due to receive a stem cell transplant. Source: PBMCs, taken before TCRalphabeta/CD19-depleted stem cell transplant. Rearrangement joined TRBV20-1 to TRBJ1-5; the D gene cannot be named for sure. The CDR3 sequence is CSASVTSYSNQPQHF. The DNA sequence reads TGCAGTGCTAGCGTCACGTCGTATAGCAATCAGCCCCAGCATTTT.